The clone carrying this T cell receptor (beta chain) showed up just a few times. Its specificity is unknown. The sample is drawn from a study of T-cell reconstitution after alpha-beta-depleted transplantation in children. Notes on the study in general: Several hundred expanded graft clones reportedly supplied alpha-beta T cells about two months after transplant. T-cell counts and diversity at one year post-transplant came mainly from newly produced T cells.

TCRbeta library construction was performed incorporating unique molecular identifiers. MiXCR was run by TCRdb on the PCR reads, yielding one entry per CDR3 protein. Of a few hundred thousand distinct CDR3 sequences in the sample, about 16% were seen once. V dropped 3 bases and J dropped 5 bases, with 16 bases sitting between them. The germline V gene has CDR1 MDHEN and CDR2 SYDVKM. This CDR3 has 16 residues. This chain uses TRBV28 with TRBJ1-4; possible D gene TRBD1, 6 bases. The source material was PBMCs, mostly from graft donor cells, sampled 360 days after TCRalphabeta/CD19-depleted stem cell transplant. The sequence was obtained from a boy under two years old who had a stem cell transplant for Wiskott-Aldrich syndrome, so the T cells may come from the graft donor. CDR3 region: CASSFLDSSRNEKLFF. CDR3 coding DNA: TGTGCCAGCAGTTTTTTGGACAGCAGTCGCAATGAAAAACTGTTTTTT. Using reference TRBV28 and TRBJ1-4 for the parts outside the CDR3, the full variable domain is DVKVTQSSRYLVKRTGEKVFLECVQDMDHENMFWYRQDPGLGLRLIYFSYDVKMKEKGDIPEGYSVSREKKERFSLILESASTNQTSMYLCASSFLDSSRNEKLFFGSGTQLSVL.